The present TCR beta chain was sequenced within a study of CD8 T cells in Susac syndrome. Study findings and constraints: The study recognized that its TCR sequencing and HLA analysis covered a relatively small number of individuals. Expansion of clones was not seen in the CD4+ T cell repertoires of Susac syndrome.

Reverse transcription used roughly 0.5 to 1 ug RNA and random hexamers. TCRdb redid the calling of the immunoSEQ multiplex PCR reads with MiXCR, one entry per CDR3 protein. The sample has around 170,000 distinct CDR3 sequences, under 95% seen once. Concerning this clonotype itself: The antigen remains unidentified.

Per the germline V gene, CDR1 is SGHVS and CDR2 is FNYEAQ. With 1 base removed from V and 10 bases from J, the gap between germline ends came to 13 bases. This CDR3 spans 13 amino acids. TCR beta sequences were obtained from blood CD8+ and CD4+ T cells. The source is a human donor with Susac syndrome. The sequencing sample was made of CD4+ T cells from PBMCs. The rearrangement joins TRBV7-6 to TRBJ1-1; D remains unclear. The CDR3 loop reads CASSLEAESVAFF. In DNA, the CDR3 is TGTGCCAGCAGCTTAGAGGCCGAATCTGTAGCTTTCTTT.